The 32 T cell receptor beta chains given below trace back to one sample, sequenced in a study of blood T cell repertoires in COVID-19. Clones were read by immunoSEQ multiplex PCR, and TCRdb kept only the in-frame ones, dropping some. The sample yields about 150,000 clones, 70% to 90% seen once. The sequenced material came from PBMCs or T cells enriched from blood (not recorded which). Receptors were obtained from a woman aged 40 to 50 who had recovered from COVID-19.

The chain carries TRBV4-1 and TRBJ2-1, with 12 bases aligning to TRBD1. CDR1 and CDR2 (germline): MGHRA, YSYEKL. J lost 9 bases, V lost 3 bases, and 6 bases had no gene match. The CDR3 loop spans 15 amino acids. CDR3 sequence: CASSQMGQGAVEQFF. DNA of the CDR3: TGCGCCAGCAGCCAGATGGGACAGGGGGCAGTTGAGCAGTTCTTC.

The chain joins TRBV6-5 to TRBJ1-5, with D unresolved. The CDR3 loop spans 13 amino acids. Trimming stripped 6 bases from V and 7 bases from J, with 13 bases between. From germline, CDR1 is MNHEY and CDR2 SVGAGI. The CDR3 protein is CASSAAAEQPQHF. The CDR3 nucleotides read TGTGCCAGCAGCGCTGCGGCCGAGCAGCCCCAGCATTTT.

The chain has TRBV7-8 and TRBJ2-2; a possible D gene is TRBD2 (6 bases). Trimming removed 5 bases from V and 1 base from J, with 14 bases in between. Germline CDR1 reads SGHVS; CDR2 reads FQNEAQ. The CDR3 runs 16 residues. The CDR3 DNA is TGTGCCAGCAGCGGTAGCTCTAGCGTGAACACCGGGGAGCTGTTTTTT. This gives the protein CASSGSSSVNTGELFF.

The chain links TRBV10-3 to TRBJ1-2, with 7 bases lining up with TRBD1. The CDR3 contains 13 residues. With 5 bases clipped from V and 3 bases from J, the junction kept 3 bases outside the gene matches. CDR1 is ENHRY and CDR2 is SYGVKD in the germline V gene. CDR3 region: CAISQGVYYGYTF. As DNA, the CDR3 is TGTGCCATCAGTCAGGGGGTGTACTATGGCTACACCTTC.

The DNA of the CDR3 is TGCGCCAGCAGCCTAGAACGGGGGGACCACGAGCAGTACTTC. It yields the protein CASSLERGDHEQYF. J is TRBJ2-7 and V is TRBV4-1; TRBD2 matches at 7 bases. Unmatched junction bases numbered 8, after V lost 4 bases and J lost 5 bases. This CDR3 region has 14 residues. The germline gives CDR1 MGHRA, CDR2 YSYEKL.

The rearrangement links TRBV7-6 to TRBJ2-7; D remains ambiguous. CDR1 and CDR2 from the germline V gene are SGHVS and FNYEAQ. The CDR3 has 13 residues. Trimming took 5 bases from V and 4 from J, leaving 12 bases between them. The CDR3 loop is CASSDSKGYEQYF. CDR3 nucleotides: TGTGCCAGCAGCGACTCGAAAGGTTACGAGCAGTACTTC.

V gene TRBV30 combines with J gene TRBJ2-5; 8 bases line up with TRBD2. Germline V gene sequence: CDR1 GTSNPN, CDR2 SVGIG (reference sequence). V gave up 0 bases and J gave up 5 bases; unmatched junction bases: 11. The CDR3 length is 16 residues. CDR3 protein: CAWSVGSGGPSETQYF. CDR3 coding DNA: TGTGCCTGGAGTGTAGGATCGGGAGGGCCCTCCGAGACCCAGTACTTC. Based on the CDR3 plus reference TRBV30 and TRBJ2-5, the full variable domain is SQTIHQWPATLVQPVGSPLSLECTVEGTSNPNLYWYRQAAGRGLQLLFYSVGIGQISSEVPQNLSASRPQDRQFILSSKKLLLSDSGFYLCAWSVGSGGPSETQYFGPGTRLLVL.

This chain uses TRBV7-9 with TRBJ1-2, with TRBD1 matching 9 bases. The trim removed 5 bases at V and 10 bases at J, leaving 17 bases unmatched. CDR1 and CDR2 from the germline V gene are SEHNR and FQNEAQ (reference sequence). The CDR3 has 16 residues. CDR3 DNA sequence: TGTGCCAGCAGCACGGGACAGGGAGGTCAGGGCATTGACTACACCTTC. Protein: CASSTGQGGQGIDYTF.

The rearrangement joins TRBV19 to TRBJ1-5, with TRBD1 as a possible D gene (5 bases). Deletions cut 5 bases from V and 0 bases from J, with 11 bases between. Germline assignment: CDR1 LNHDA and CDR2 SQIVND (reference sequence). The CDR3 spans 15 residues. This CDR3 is CASSGQGYSNQPQHF. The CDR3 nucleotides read TGTGCCAGTAGTGGCCAGGGATATAGCAATCAGCCCCAGCATTTT.

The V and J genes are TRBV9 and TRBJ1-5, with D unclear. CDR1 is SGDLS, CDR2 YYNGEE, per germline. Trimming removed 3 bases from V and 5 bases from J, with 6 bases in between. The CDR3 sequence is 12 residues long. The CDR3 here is CASSDTDQPQHF. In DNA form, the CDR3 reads TGTGCCAGCAGCGATACAGATCAGCCCCAGCATTTT.

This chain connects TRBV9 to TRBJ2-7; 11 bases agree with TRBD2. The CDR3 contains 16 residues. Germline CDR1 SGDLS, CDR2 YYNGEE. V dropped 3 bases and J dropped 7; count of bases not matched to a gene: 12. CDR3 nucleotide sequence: TGTGCCAGCAGCGCCCGTCCTGATAGCGGGAGGGTGGAGCAGTACTTC. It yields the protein CASSARPDSGRVEQYF.

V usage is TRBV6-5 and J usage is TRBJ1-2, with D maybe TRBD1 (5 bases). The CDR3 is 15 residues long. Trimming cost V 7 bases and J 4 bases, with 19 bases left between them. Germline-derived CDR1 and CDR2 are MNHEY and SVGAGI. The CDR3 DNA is TGTGCCAGCACCTCTGACAGTACTGGTGGCTATGGCTACACCTTC. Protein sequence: CASTSDSTGGYGYTF.

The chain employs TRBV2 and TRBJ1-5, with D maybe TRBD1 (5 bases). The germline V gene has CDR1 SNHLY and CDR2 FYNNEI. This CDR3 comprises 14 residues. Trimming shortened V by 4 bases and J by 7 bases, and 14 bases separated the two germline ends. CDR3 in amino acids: CASSVEGGEQPQHF. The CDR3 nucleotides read TGTGCCAGCAGTGTTGAGGGAGGGGAGCAGCCCCAGCATTTT. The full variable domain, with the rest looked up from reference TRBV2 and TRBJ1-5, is EPEVTQTPSHQVTQMGQEVILRCVPISNHLYFYWYRQILGQKVEFLVSFYNNEISEKSEIFDDQFSVERPDGSNFTLKIRSTKLEDSAMYFCASSVEGGEQPQHFGDGTRLSIL.

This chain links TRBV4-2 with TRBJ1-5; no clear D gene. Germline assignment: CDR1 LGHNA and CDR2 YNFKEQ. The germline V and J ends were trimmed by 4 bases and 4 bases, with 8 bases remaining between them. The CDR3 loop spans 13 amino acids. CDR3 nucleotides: TGTGCCAGCAGCCCTGGCAGGAATCAGCCCCAGCATTTT. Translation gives CASSPGRNQPQHF.

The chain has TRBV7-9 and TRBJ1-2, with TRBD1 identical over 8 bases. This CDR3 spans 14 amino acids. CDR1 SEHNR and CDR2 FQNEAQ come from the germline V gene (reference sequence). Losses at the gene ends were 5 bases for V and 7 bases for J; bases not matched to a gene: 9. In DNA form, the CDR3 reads TGTGCCAGCAGCCAAGATCGACAGGGGACTGGCTACACCTTC. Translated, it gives CASSQDRQGTGYTF.

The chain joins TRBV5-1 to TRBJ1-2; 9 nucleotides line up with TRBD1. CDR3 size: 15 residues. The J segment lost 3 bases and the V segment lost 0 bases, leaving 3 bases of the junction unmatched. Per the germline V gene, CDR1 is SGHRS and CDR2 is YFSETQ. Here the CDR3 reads CASSLGTGDYYGYTF. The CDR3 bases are TGCGCCAGCAGCTTGGGGACAGGGGATTACTATGGCTACACCTTC.

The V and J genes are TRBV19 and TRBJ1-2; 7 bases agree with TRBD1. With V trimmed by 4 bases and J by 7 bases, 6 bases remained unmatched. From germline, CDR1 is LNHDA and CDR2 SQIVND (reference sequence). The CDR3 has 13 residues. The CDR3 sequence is CASSTRTGSGYTF. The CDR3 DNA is TGTGCCAGTAGTACCCGGACAGGATCTGGCTACACCTTC.

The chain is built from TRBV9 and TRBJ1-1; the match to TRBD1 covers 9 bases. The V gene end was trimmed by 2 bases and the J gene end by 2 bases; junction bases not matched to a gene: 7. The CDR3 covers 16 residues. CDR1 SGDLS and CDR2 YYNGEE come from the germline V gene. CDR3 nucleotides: TGTGCCAGCAGCGTTGAAACAGGGGGCGGAAACACTGAAGCTTTCTTT. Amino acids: CASSVETGGGNTEAFF.

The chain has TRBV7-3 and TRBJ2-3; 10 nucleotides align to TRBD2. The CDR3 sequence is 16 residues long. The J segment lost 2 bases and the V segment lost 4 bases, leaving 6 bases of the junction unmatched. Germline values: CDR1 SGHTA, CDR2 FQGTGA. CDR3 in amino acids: CASSSVAGGPTDTQYF. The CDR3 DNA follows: TGTGCCAGCAGCTCTGTAGCGGGAGGTCCCACAGATACGCAGTATTTT.

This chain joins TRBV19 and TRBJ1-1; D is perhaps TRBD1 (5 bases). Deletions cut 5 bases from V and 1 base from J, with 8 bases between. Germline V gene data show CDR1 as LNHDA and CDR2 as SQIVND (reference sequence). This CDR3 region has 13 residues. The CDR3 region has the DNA TGTGCCAGTAGTCAGGACACGAACACTGAAGCTTTCTTT. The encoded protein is CASSQDTNTEAFF.

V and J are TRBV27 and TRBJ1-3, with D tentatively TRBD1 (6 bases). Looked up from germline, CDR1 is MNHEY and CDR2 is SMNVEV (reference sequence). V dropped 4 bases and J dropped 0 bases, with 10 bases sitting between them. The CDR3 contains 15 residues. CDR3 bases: TGTGCCAGCAGTTCCGGACAGCTCTCTGGAAACACCATATATTTT. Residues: CASSSGQLSGNTIYF.

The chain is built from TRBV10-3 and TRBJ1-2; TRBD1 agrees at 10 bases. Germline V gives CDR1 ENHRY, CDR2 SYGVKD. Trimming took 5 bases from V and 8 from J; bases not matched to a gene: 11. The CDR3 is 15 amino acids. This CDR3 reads CAISNDRGPQDGYTF. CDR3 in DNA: TGTGCCATCAGTAACGACAGGGGGCCCCAGGACGGCTACACCTTC.

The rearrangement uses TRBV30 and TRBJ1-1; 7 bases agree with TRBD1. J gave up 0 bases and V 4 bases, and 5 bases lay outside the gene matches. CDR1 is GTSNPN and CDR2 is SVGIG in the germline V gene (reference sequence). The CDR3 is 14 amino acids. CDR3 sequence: CAWTKGQMNTEAFF. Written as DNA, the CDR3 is TGTGCCTGGACCAAGGGACAGATGAACACTGAAGCTTTCTTT.

CDR3 amino acids: CASSPGQVQETQYF. CDR3 sequence (DNA): TGTGCCAGTAGTCCGGGACAGGTCCAAGAGACCCAGTACTTC. V and J are TRBV19 and TRBJ2-5, with 8 bases that match TRBD1. Trimming at V came to 5 bases and at J to 1 base, leaving 3 bases not matched to a gene. CDR1 is LNHDA, CDR2 SQIVND, per germline (reference sequence). The CDR3 contains 14 residues.

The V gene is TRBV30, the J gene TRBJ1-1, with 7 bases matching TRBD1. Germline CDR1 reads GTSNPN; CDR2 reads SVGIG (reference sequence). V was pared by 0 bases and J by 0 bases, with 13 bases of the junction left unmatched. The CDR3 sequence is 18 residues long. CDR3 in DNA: TGTGCCTGGAGTGTATATATTGAACCGGGACAGCTGAACACTGAAGCTTTCTTT. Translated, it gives CAWSVYIEPGQLNTEAFF.

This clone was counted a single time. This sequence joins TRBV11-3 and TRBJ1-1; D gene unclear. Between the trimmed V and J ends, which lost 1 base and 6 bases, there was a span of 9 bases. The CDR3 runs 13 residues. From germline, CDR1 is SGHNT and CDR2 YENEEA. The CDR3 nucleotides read TGTGCCAGCAGCTTAGGGGCGGGTGCTGAAGCTTTCTTT. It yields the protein CASSLGAGAEAFF.

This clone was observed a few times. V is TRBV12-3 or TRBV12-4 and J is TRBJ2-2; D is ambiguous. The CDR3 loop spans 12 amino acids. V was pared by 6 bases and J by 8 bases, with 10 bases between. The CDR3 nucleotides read TGTGCCAGCAGCCCCCCCCTTGGGGAGCTGTTTTTT. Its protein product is CASSPPLGELFF.

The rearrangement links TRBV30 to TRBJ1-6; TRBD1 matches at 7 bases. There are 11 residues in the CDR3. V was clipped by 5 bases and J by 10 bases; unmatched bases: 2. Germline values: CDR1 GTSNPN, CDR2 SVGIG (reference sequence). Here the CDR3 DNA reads TGTGCCTGGGACAGGGAATCACCCCTCCACTTT. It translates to CAWDRESPLHF.

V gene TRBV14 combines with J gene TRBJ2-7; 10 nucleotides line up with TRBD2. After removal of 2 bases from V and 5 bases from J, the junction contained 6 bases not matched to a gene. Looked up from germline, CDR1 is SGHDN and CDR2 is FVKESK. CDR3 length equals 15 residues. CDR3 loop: CASSQFLAGGNEQYF. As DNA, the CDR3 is TGTGCCAGCAGCCAATTCTTAGCGGGAGGCAACGAGCAGTACTTC.

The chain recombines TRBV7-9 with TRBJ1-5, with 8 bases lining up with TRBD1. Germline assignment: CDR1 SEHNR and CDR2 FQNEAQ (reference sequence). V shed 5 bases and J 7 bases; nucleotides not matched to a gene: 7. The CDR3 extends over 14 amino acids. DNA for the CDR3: TGTGCCAGCAGCGACAGGGGTTTCGGCCAGCCCCAGCATTTT. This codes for CASSDRGFGQPQHF.

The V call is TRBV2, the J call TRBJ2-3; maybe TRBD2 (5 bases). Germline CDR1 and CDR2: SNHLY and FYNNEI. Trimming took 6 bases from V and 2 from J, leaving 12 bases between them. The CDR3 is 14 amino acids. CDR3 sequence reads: CASSDYTLTDTQYF. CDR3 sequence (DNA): TGTGCCAGCAGCGACTATACCCTCACAGATACGCAGTATTTT.

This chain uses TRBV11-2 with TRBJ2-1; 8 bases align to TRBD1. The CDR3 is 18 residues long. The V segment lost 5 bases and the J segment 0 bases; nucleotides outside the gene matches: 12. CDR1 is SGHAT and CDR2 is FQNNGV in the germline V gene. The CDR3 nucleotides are TGTGCCAGCAGCAAATTCAACCGGGACAGGAGCTCCTACAATGAGCAGTTCTTC. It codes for CASSKFNRDRSSYNEQFF.